One sample yielded the 4 T cell receptor beta chains listed below, sequenced in a study of lymphopenia after photon versus proton radiotherapy. TCRdb keeps only in-frame clones here, not all; method: immunoSEQ multiplex PCR. The sample shows approximately 7,000 clones, 89% of them seen only once. This specimen was peripheral blood, taken from a patient treated with photon-based radiotherapy. These receptor sequences come from a man between 60 and 70 years old with cholangiocarcinoma.

This chain joins TRBV7-6 and TRBJ1-6; 7 bases align to TRBD1. The V gene end was trimmed by 5 bases and the J gene end by 6 bases; junction bases not matched to a gene: 7. CDR3 length: 15 residues. Germline V lookup: CDR1 SGHVS, CDR2 FNYEAQ. The CDR3 DNA is TGTGCCAGCAGCGCAGGGGGGGCGGGTAATTCACCCCTCCACTTT. It yields the protein CASSAGGAGNSPLHF.

This clone occurred once. J is TRBJ2-7 and V is TRBV5-8; 8 bases agree with TRBD1. Losses at the gene ends were 5 bases for V and 4 bases for J; bases not matched to a gene: 8. This CDR3 has 14 residues. Germline CDR1 reads SGHTS; CDR2 reads YDEGEE. CDR3 sequence reads: CASSFGQGGYEQYF. CDR3 sequence (DNA): TGTGCCAGCAGTTTTGGACAGGGTGGATACGAGCAGTACTTC.

The genes are TRBV5-4 and TRBJ2-3, with D unclear. The germline V and J ends were trimmed by 1 base and 6 bases, with 12 bases remaining between them. CDR3 length equals 14 residues. In germline, CDR1 is SGHNT, CDR2 YYREEE (reference sequence). The CDR3 DNA follows: TGTGCCAGCAGCTTGTCAAGCGTGGGGGATACGCAGTATTTT. Translation gives CASSLSSVGDTQYF.

The sample holds one count of this clone. One junction end does not reproduce the germline sequence, and a read error may be involved. This chain links TRBV5-4 with TRBJ2-2; TRBD2 might be the D (5 bases). This CDR3 comprises 16 residues. Germline CDR1 is SGHNT and CDR2 is YYREEE (reference sequence). Here the CDR3 reads CASSSVGASNSGELFF. The CDR3 DNA follows: TGTGCCAGCAGCTCCGTGGGAGCCTCGAACTCCGGGGAGCTGTTTTTT.